This is a list of T cell receptor beta chains from one sample in a study of vaccination and CD4 T cells after COVID-19. TCRdb re-called the PCR reads through MiXCR, storing one row per CDR3 protein. The data contain some 8,600 distinct CDR3 sequences, 38% of them singletons. Antigen specificity for these receptors is unknown. Sequenced material: CD4+ T cells from blood, cultured in vitro. The source of these receptors is a human donor in good health. The CDR3 runs from the conserved cysteine through the conserved F or W. Each record gives: J gene, V gene, CDR3 protein.

J: TRBJ2-6
V: TRBV24-1
CDR3: CATSDFVRGGGANVLTF

J: TRBJ1-5
V: TRBV6-1
CDR3: CASSRGLAGNQPQHF

J: TRBJ2-7
V: TRBV6-1
CDR3: CASMGTGERVRYEQYF

J: TRBJ1-2
V: TRBV12-3/TRBV12-4
CDR3: CASGARRLYGYTF

J: TRBJ1-5
V: TRBV6-1
CDR3: CASTRDLNQPQHF

J: TRBJ2-5
V: TRBV19
CDR3: CASSRTGGARETQYF

J: TRBJ1-1
V: TRBV20-1
CDR3: CSARGTAQLNTEAFF

J: TRBJ2-1
V: TRBV7-3
CDR3: CASSEYVGAGGYNEQFF

J: TRBJ1-5
V: TRBV7-9
CDR3: CASSLQGGGNQPQHF

J: TRBJ2-3
V: TRBV7-2
CDR3: CTSSPSLQGDTQYF

J: TRBJ1-6
V: TRBV25-1
CDR3: CASKAPNSPLHF

J: TRBJ1-1
V: TRBV28
CDR3: CASRQTGNTEAFF

J: TRBJ1-6
V: TRBV24-1
CDR3: CATSDLKQYYNSPLHF

J: TRBJ2-7
V: TRBV10-3
CDR3: CATSGQSYEQYF

J: TRBJ2-1
V: TRBV2
CDR3: CASSGGTSVYNEQFF

J: TRBJ2-3
V: TRBV12-3/TRBV12-4
CDR3: CASSSTVGVTDTQYF

J: TRBJ2-2
V: TRBV2
CDR3: CASSAQGLAAGELFF

J: TRBJ2-1
V: TRBV11-1
CDR3: CATLGSGSHNEQFF

J: TRBJ1-1
V: TRBV30
CDR3: CAWNPTGFMNTEAFF

J: TRBJ1-2
V: TRBV30
CDR3: CAWTGSGYTF

J: TRBJ2-7
V: TRBV4-3
CDR3: CASSQESRGAYEQYF

J: TRBJ2-4
V: TRBV20-1
CDR3: CSASRASGAKNIQYF

J: TRBJ1-1
V: TRBV7-2
CDR3: CASSGSMNTEAFF

J: TRBJ1-2
V: TRBV12-3/TRBV12-4
CDR3: CASSWDRGYGYTF

J: TRBJ1-1
V: TRBV20-1
CDR3: CSATRPRVRTEAFF

J: TRBJ1-6
V: TRBV25-1
CDR3: CASSELDRPNSPLHF

J: TRBJ1-2
V: TRBV28
CDR3: CASCRSRGYTF

J: TRBJ1-1
V: TRBV5-8
CDR3: CASSFRGVMNTEAFF

J: TRBJ2-7
V: TRBV4-1
CDR3: CASSQAGTIYEQYF

J: TRBJ2-5
V: TRBV6-2/TRBV6-3
CDR3: CASSYGQGEGETQYF

J: TRBJ1-2
V: TRBV10-3
CDR3: CATSDRANYGYTF

J: TRBJ2-3
V: TRBV6-1
CDR3: CANKGTSASTDTQYF

J: TRBJ1-3
V: TRBV24-1
CDR3: CATSDWKGQRFSGNTIYF

J: TRBJ2-1
V: TRBV10-1
CDR3: CASINPRGAVTYNEQFF

J: TRBJ2-5
V: TRBV20-1
CDR3: CSSSVGVKETQYF

J: TRBJ2-7
V: TRBV21-1
CDR3: CASSKSPRGRVAYF

J: TRBJ2-1
V: TRBV6-2/TRBV6-3
CDR3: CASERLARNGNEQFF

J: TRBJ2-2
V: TRBV20-1
CDR3: CSARDWGTVNTGELFF

J: TRBJ1-6
V: TRBV7-9
CDR3: CASSLGPSPLHF